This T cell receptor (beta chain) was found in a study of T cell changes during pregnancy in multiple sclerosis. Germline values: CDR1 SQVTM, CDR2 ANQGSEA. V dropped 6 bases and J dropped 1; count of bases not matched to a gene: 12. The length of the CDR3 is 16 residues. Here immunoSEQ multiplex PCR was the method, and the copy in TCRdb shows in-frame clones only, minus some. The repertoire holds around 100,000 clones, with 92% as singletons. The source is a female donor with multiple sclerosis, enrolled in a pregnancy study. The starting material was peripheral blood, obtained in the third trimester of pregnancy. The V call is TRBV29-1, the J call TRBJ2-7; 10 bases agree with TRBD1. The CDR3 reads CSVRDRGRGSSYEQYF. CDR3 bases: TGCAGCGTGCGGGACAGGGGTCGGGGCTCATCCTACGAGCAGTACTTC.